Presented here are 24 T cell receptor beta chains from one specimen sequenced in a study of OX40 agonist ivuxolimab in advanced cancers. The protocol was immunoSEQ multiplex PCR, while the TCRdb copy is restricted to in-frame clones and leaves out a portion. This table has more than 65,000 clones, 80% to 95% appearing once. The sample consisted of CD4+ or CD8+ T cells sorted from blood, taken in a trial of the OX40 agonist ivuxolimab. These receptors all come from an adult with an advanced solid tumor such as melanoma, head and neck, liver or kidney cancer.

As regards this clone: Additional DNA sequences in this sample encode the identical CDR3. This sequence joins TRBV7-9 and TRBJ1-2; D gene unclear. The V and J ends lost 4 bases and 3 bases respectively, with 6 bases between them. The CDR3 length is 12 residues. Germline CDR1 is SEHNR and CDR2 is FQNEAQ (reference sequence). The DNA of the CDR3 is TGTGCCAGCAGCTCGGGTGACTATGGCTACACCTTC. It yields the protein CASSSGDYGYTF.

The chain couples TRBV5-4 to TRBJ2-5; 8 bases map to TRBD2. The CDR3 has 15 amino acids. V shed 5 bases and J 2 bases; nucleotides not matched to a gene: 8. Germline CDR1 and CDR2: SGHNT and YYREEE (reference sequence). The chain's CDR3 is CASSLAGRLQETQYF. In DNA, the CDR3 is TGTGCCAGCAGTTTAGCGGGGAGATTGCAAGAGACCCAGTACTTC.

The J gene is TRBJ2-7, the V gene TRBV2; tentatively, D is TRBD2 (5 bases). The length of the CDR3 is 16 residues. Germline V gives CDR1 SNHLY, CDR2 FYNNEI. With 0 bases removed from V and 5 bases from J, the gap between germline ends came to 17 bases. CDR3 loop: CASSEARGQFPHEQYF. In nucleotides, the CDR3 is TGTGCCAGCAGTGAAGCAAGAGGGCAGTTTCCACACGAGCAGTACTTC. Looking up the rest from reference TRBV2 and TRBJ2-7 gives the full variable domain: EPEVTQTPSHQVTQMGQEVILRCVPISNHLYFYWYRQILGQKVEFLVSFYNNEISEKSEIFDDQFSVERPDGSNFTLKIRSTKLEDSAMYFCASSEARGQFPHEQYFGPGTRLTVT.

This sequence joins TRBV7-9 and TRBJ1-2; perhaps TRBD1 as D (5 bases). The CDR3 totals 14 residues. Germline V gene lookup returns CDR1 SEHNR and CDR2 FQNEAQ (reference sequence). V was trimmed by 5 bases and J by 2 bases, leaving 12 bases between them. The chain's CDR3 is CASSRDGWNYGYTF. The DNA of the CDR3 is TGTGCCAGCAGCCGGGACGGATGGAACTATGGCTACACCTTC.

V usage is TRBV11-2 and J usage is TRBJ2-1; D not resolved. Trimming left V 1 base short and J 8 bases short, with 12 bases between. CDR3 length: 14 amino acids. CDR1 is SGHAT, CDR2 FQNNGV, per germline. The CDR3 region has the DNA TGTGCCAGCAGCTTAGCCCAGGTTCTCCATGAGCAGTTCTTC. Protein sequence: CASSLAQVLHEQFF.

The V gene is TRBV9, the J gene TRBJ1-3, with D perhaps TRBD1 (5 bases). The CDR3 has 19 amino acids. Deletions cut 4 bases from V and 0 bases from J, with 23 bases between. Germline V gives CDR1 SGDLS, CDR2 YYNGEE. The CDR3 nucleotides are TGTGCCAGCAGCACACGCTCAGGGTTCAACTCCCCCTCTGGAAACACCATATATTTT. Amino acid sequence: CASSTRSGFNSPSGNTIYF.

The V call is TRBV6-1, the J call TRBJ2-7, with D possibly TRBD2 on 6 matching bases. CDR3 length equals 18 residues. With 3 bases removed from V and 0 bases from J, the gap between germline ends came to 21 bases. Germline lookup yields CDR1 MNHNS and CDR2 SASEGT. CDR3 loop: CASSEDDTGVGVSYEQYF. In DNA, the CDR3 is TGTGCCAGCAGTGAGGACGACACGGGGGTTGGGGTCTCCTACGAGCAGTACTTC.

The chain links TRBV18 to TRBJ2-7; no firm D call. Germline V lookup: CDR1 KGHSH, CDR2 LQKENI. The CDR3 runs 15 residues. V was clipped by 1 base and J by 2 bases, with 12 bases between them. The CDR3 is CASSPQSGNTYEQYF. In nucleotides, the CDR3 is TGTGCCAGCTCACCACAGTCTGGAAACACCTACGAGCAGTACTTC.

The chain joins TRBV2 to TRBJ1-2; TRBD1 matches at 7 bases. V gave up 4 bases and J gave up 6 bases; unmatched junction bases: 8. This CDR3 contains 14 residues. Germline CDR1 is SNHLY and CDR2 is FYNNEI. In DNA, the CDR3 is TGTGCCAGCAGTGGGCAAGGAGGGACAGATGGCTACACCTTC. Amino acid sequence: CASSGQGGTDGYTF.

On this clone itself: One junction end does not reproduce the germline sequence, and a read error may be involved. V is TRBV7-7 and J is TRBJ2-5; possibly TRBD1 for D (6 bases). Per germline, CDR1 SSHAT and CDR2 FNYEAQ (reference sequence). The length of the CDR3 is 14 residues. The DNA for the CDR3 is TGTGCTAGCAGCTTGGGGGCCCAACAAGAGACCCAGTACTTC. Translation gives CASSLGAQQETQYF.

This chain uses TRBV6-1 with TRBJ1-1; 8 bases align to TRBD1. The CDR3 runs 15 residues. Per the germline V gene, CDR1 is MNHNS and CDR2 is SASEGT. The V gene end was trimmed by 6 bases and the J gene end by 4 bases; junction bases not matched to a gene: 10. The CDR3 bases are TGTGCCAGCAGAATAAGCAGGGGGCGCGGCACTGAAGCTTTCTTT. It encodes CASRISRGRGTEAFF.

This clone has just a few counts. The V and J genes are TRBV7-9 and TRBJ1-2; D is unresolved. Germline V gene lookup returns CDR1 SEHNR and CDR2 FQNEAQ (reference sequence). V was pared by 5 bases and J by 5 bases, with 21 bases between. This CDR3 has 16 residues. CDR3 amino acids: CASSPEGRRLVYGYTF. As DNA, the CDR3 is TGTGCCAGCAGCCCCGAAGGGCGAAGACTAGTTTATGGCTACACCTTC.

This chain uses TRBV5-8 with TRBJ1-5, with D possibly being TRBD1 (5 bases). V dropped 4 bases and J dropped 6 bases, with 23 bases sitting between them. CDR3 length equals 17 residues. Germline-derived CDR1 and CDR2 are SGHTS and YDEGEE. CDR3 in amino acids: CASSLLRSRAGGQPQHF. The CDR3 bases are TGTGCCAGCAGCCTCCTGCGTTCCAGGGCCGGAGGTCAGCCCCAGCATTTT.

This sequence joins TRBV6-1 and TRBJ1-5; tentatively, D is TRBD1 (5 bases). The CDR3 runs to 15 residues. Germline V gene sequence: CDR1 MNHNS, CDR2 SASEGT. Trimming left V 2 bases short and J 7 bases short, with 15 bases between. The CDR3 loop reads CASSETGRSGQPQHF. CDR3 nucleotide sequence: TGTGCCAGCAGTGAAACAGGCAGATCGGGGCAGCCCCAGCATTTT.

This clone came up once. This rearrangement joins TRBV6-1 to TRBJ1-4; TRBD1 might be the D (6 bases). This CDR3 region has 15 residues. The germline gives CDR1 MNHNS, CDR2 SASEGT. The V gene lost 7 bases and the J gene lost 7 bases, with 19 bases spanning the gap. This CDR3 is CASTRNTGWGEKLFF. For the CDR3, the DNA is TGTGCCAGCACCCGAAACACAGGGTGGGGTGAAAAACTGTTTTTT.

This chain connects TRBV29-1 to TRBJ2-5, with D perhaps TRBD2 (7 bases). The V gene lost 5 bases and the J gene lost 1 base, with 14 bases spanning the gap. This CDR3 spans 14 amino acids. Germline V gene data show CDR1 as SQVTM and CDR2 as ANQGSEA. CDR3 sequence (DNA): TGCAGCGTTCCCTGGGGGGGCGGCCAAGAGACCCAGTACTTC. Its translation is CSVPWGGGQETQYF.

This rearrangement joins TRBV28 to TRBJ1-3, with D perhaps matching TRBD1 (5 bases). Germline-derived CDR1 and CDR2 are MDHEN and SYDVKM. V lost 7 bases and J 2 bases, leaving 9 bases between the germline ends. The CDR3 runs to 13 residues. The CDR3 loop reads CASNSGAGNTIYF. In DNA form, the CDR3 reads TGTGCCAGCAATTCGGGGGCTGGAAACACCATATATTTT. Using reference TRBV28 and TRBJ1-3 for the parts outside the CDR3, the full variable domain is DVKVTQSSRYLVKRTGEKVFLECVQDMDHENMFWYRQDPGLGLRLIYFSYDVKMKEKGDIPEGYSVSREKKERFSLILESASTNQTSMYLCASNSGAGNTIYFGEGSWLTVV.

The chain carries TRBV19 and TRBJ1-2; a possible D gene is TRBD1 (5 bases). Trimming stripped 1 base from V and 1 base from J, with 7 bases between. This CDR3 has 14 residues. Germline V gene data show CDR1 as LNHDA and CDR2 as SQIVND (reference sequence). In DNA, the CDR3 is TGTGCCAGTAGTATAGGCAGGGTTAACTATGGCTACACCTTC. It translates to CASSIGRVNYGYTF.

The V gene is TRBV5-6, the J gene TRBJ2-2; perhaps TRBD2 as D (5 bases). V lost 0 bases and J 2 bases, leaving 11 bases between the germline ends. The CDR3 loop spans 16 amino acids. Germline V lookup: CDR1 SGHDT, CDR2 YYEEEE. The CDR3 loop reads CASSLGLAGNTGELFF. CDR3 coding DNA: TGTGCCAGCAGCTTGGGGCTAGCCGGTAACACCGGGGAGCTGTTTTTT.

CDR3 region: CASRRPGQGIYGYTF. CDR3 bases: TGTGCCAGCAGGCGACCGGGGCAGGGGATCTATGGCTACACCTTC. This chain joins TRBV6-6 and TRBJ1-2, with a possible D match to TRBD1 (6 bases). Germline CDR1 MNHNY, CDR2 SVGAGI (reference sequence). Trimming cost V 6 bases and J 4 bases, with 18 bases left between them. The CDR3 is 15 amino acids.

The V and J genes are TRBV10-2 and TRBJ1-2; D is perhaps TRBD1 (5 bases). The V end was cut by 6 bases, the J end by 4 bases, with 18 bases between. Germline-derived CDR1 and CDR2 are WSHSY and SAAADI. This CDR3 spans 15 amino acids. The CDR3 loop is CASRGDMRMFYGYTF. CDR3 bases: TGCGCCAGCAGGGGGGATATGCGGATGTTCTATGGCTACACCTTC.

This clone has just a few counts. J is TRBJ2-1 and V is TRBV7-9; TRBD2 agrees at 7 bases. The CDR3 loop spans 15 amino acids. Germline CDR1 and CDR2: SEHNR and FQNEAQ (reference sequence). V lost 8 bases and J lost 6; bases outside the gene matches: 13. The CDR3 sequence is CASGSGLVVSNEQFF. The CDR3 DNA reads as TGTGCCAGCGGATCCGGACTAGTGGTTTCCAATGAGCAGTTCTTC.

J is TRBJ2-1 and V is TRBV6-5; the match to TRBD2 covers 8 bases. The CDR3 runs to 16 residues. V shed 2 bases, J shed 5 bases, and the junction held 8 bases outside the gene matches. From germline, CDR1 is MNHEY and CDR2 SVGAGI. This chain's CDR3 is CASSYRTGRGDNEQFF. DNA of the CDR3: TGTGCCAGCAGTTACCGTACCGGGAGGGGGGACAATGAGCAGTTCTTC.

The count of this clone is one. CDR3 coding DNA: TGCGCCAGCCGCCTGACGGGTTCTAGCACAGATACGCAGTATTTT. It translates to CASRLTGSSTDTQYF. V usage is TRBV5-1 and J usage is TRBJ2-3; D gene uncertain. In germline, CDR1 is SGHRS, CDR2 YFSETQ. The CDR3 contains 15 residues. V was cut by 7 bases and J by 0 bases, with 15 bases left in between. The variable domain in full, with the rest retrieved from reference TRBV5-1 and TRBJ2-3, is KAGVTQTPRYLIKTRGQQVTLSCSPISGHRSVSWYQQTPGQGLQFLFEYFSETQRNKGNFPGRFSGRQFSNSRSEMNVSTLELGDSALYLCASRLTGSSTDTQYFGPGTRLTVL.